The rows below give T cell receptor beta chains drawn from one sample of a study of response to subunit inactivated influenza vaccine. TCRdb called the RT-PCR reads again in MiXCR, with one record for every CDR3 protein. Among about 500,000 distinct CDR3 sequences listed, 16% were seen once. The material was CD4+ T cells sorted from PBMCs, obtained around 25 months after vaccination. The source of these receptors is a man between 50 and 69 years old who received an inactivated influenza vaccine. Each CDR3 is given with its conserved first and last residue. The order of the fields is clone size, V gene, J gene, D gene, CDR3 DNA, CDR3 protein. The D gene is left open where the match is weak. The listing skips clone size in some rows; elsewhere it reads once, few, many or a size class.

NA	TRBV5-1	TRBJ2-1	TRBD2	TGCGCCAGCAGCTTGAATCCGGCGGGGGGCCTGAATGAGCAGTTCTTC	CASSLNPAGGLNEQFF
NA	TRBV7-2	TRBJ1-6	NA	TGTGCCAGCAGCAGGCGCAGGAATTCACCCCTCCACTTT	CASSRRRNSPLHF
few	TRBV28	TRBJ1-4	NA	TGTGCCAGCAGTTTAAGAATAGGAGGGGGACGGGTGTTTTTT	CASSLRIGGGRVFF
few	TRBV6-1	TRBJ2-2	NA	TGTGCCAGCCGGCAGAGCCAGGCCGGGGAGCTGTTTTTT	CASRQSQAGELFF
few	TRBV5-1	TRBJ2-5	TRBD2	TGCGCCAGCAGATCGTCCGGGACTAGCGGGAACCCTTTAGCCATCATCCAGTACTTC	CASRSSGTSGNPLAIIQYF
many	TRBV7-6	TRBJ2-3	NA	TGTGCCAGCAGCTTAGAGGTGGGCACAGATACGCAGTATTTT	CASSLEVGTDTQYF
NA	TRBV20-1	TRBJ1-4	NA	TGCAGTGCTACCTCAGGGATGGAACTGTTTTTT	CSATSGMELFF
NA	TRBV4-3	TRBJ2-2	TRBD2	TGCGCCAGCAGCCAAGAAACCGGGAGGGCCCCCGGGGAGCTGTTTTTT	CASSQETGRAPGELFF
NA	TRBV10-3	TRBJ1-5	NA	TGTGCCATCAGTGAAGGGGCCAATCAGCCCCAGCATTTT	CAISEGANQPQHF
NA	TRBV12-3/TRBV12-4	TRBJ2-7	NA	TGTGCCAGCAGTTCAAGGACACTTGAGCAGTACTTC	CASSSRTLEQYF
few	TRBV20-1	TRBJ1-3	TRBD1	TGCAGTGCTAGAGATAGCCGCCCGACAGGGAGTGGAAACACCATATATTTT	CSARDSRPTGSGNTIYF
NA	TRBV6-1	TRBJ2-5	NA	TGTGCCAGCAGTGAACTCACAGGGAGGTCATCCCAGTACTTC	CASSELTGRSSQYF
few	TRBV11-3	TRBJ2-1	TRBD2	TGTGCCAGCAGCTCATCAGCTAGCGGGGGGGCACATGAGCAGTTCTTC	CASSSSASGGAHEQFF
few	TRBV9	TRBJ2-1	TRBD2	TGTGCCAGCAGCGTAGAAGGGACTAGCGTTCTACGCTCCTACAATGAGCAGTTCTTC	CASSVEGTSVLRSYNEQFF
NA	TRBV7-9	TRBJ2-3	NA	TGTGCCAGCAGCCCCGGACGGGGCACAGATACGCAGTATTTT	CASSPGRGTDTQYF
few	TRBV9	TRBJ2-3	TRBD1	TGTGCCAGCAGCGCGGGGACAGGGGGAGGCACAGATACGCAGTATTTT	CASSAGTGGGTDTQYF
NA	TRBV7-8	TRBJ1-5	NA	TGTGCCAGCAGCGAACACAGGGTGCCCGGTCCGAATCAGCCCCAGCATTTT	CASSEHRVPGPNQPQHF
NA	TRBV18	TRBJ1-1	NA	TGTGCCAGCTCACCTACGGCGAGAGCCTCTGAAGCTTTCTTT	CASSPTARASEAFF
NA	TRBV20-1	TRBJ2-1	TRBD2	TGCAGTGGAACCGGGGGGTACTACAATGAGCAGTTCTTC	CSGTGGYYNEQFF
few	TRBV29-1	TRBJ2-1	TRBD2	TGCAGCGTTGACGGCGGGGGGCGCATATATGAGCAGTTCTTC	CSVDGGGRIYEQFF
few	TRBV6-4	TRBJ2-2	NA	TGTGCCAGCAGTGACGGATTAGTCGGCACCGGGGAGCTGTTTTTT	CASSDGLVGTGELFF
NA	TRBV27	TRBJ2-7	NA	TGTGCCAGCAGTTCAGGGATCCGAGGGTACGAGCAGTACTTC	CASSSGIRGYEQYF
NA	TRBV21-1	TRBJ1-5	NA	TGTGCCAGCAGCTCCCGGGACAGGGACAGGTATAGCAATCAGCCCCAGCATTTT	CASSSRDRDRYSNQPQHF
few	TRBV7-2	TRBJ2-3	TRBD1	TGTGCCAGCAGCTCAGGACAGGGTATCGGCACAGATACGCAGTATTTT	CASSSGQGIGTDTQYF
many	TRBV7-2	TRBJ1-4	NA	TGTGCCAGCAGCTCAGCCGTTGGGAGAGCTAATGAAAAACTGTTTTTT	CASSSAVGRANEKLFF
few	TRBV14	TRBJ2-7	NA	TGTGCCAGCAGCCAAGTACCCTTTGGCGAGCAGTACTTC	CASSQVPFGEQYF
NA	TRBV20-1	TRBJ2-7	TRBD2	TGCAGTGCTAGAGATTTCCGGACTAGCGGGAGTAGGCCCTACGAGCAGTACTTC	CSARDFRTSGSRPYEQYF
many	TRBV24-1	TRBJ2-3	TRBD2	TGTGCCACCAGTGATTCCCCTAGCGGAACCCCCTCCAGCACAGATACGCAGTATTTT	CATSDSPSGTPSSTDTQYF
many	TRBV12-3/TRBV12-4	TRBJ1-1	NA	TGTGCCAGTGGGCCACCAGGGCTCACTGAAGCTTTCTTT	CASGPPGLTEAFF
few	TRBV7-8	TRBJ1-2	NA	TGTGCCAGCAGCTTAACTCAGGGCACTACCTATGGCTACACCTTC	CASSLTQGTTYGYTF
few	TRBV3-1	TRBJ2-1	TRBD2	TGTGCCAGCAGCCTCAAGGGTAGCGGGAAGGTCTCGGAGCAGTTCTTC	CASSLKGSGKVSEQFF
medium-sized	TRBV29-1	TRBJ2-7	NA	TGCAGCGTTGGGGGCTTTCGGACCGAGCAGTACTTC	CSVGGFRTEQYF
few	TRBV2	TRBJ2-1	TRBD2	TGTGCCAGCAGTTCCGGGACTAGCGGGCAAACTCGGGGTGAGCAGTTCTTC	CASSSGTSGQTRGEQFF
few	TRBV4-3	TRBJ2-5	NA	TGCGCCAGCAGCCAAGATATGGGGCGAGAGACCCAGTACTTC	CASSQDMGRETQYF
NA	TRBV5-1	TRBJ2-7	TRBD1	TGCGCCAGCAGCTGGGGACAGGGGCCCTCCGAGCAGTACTTC	CASSWGQGPSEQYF
few	TRBV19	TRBJ2-7	TRBD1	TGTGCCAGTAGTATAGGTGGGACAGAGTACTACGAGCAGTACTTC	CASSIGGTEYYEQYF
NA	TRBV12-3/TRBV12-4	TRBJ1-6	TRBD1	TGTGCCAGCAGTTTTAGGGACAGTAATTCACCCCTCCACTTT	CASSFRDSNSPLHF
NA	TRBV11-2	TRBJ1-1	NA	TGTGCCAGCAGCTTAGGATCGGGCGCTGAAGCTTTCTTT	CASSLGSGAEAFF
many	TRBV24-1	TRBJ2-7	NA	TGTGCCACCAGTGATTTGAGGGGGAGGCCCTCCTACGAGCAGTACTTC	CATSDLRGRPSYEQYF
many	TRBV10-3	TRBJ2-2	NA	TGTGCCATCAGTGGATCAGTCACCGGGGAGCTGTTTTTT	CAISGSVTGELFF
many	TRBV20-1	TRBJ1-2	NA	TGCAGTGCTAGAGGCACGTATGGCTACACCTTC	CSARGTYGYTF
NA	TRBV7-3	TRBJ2-3	TRBD1	TGTGCCAGCAGCTTTGGACAGGGAAGGGTCGGAGATACGCAGTATTTT	CASSFGQGRVGDTQYF
NA	TRBV12-3/TRBV12-4	TRBJ1-5	NA	TGTGCCAGCAGTTTAGGGTCAGCCCAGCATTTT	CASSLGSAQHF
few	TRBV29-1	TRBJ2-1	NA	TGCAGCGTTCTTGTCGATGAGCAGTTCTTC	CSVLVDEQFF
few	TRBV27	TRBJ2-5	NA	TGTGCCAGCAGTTTAAGGAGGACACCTCAAGAGACCCAGTACTTC	CASSLRRTPQETQYF
NA	TRBV4-2	TRBJ2-3	NA	TGTGCCAGCAGCTCACGGTTAAGCAGCCCAGATACGCAGTATTTT	CASSSRLSSPDTQYF
many	TRBV9	TRBJ2-3	TRBD2	TGTGCCAGCAGCAACGCCCCGACTAGCGGGAGAAGCACAGATACGCAGTATTTT	CASSNAPTSGRSTDTQYF
few	TRBV11-2	TRBJ2-2	NA	TGTGCCAGCAGCTCCCTCCGGGGCGGGGAGCTGTTTTTT	CASSSLRGGELFF
many	TRBV11-1	TRBJ1-2	NA	TGTGCCAGCAGTCGAAACAGCCGCGGCTACACCTTC	CASSRNSRGYTF
many	TRBV3-1	TRBJ2-3	NA	TGTGCCAGCAGCCAAGTGACAGATACGCAGTATTTT	CASSQVTDTQYF